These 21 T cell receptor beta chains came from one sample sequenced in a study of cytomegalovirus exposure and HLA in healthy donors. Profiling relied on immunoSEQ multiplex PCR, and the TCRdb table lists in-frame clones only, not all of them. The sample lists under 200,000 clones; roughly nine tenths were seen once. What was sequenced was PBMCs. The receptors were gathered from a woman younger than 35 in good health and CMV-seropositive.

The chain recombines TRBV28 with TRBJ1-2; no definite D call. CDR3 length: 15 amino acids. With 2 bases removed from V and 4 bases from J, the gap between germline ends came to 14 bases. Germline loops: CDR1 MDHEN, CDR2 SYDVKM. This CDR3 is CASSLEGSVVYGYTF. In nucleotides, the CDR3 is TGTGCCAGCAGTTTAGAGGGATCGGTGGTCTATGGCTACACCTTC.

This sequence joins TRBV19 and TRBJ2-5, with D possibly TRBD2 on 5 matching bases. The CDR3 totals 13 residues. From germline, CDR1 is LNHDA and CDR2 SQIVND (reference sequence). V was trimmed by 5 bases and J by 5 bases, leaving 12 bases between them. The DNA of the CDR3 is TGTGCCAGTAGTCGCCTAGCTATGGAGACCCAGTACTTC. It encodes CASSRLAMETQYF.

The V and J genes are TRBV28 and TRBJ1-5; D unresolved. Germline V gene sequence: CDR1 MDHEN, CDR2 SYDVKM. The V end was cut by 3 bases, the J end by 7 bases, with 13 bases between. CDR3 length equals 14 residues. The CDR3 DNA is TGTGCCAGCAGTTTTTTGGACTTAGAGCAGCCCCAGCATTTT. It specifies CASSFLDLEQPQHF.

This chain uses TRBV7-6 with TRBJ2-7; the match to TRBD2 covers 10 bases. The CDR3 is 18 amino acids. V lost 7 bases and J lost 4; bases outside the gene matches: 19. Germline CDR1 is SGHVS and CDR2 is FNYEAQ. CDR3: CASTLGASGGVNGYEQYF. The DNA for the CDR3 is TGTGCCAGCACCCTAGGGGCCAGCGGGGGGGTAAATGGGTACGAGCAGTACTTC. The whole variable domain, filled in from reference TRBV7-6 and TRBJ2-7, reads GAGVSQSPRYKVTKRGQDVALRCDPISGHVSLYWYRQALGQGPEFLTYFNYEAQQDKSGLPNDRFSAERPEGSISTLTIQRTEQRDSAMYRCASTLGASGGVNGYEQYFGPGTRLTVT.

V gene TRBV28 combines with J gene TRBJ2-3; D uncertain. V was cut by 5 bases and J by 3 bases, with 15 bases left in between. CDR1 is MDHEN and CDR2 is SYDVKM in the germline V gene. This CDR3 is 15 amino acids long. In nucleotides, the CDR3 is TGTGCCAGCAGTCTAGGCCTAGGTCCTACAGATACGCAGTATTTT. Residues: CASSLGLGPTDTQYF.

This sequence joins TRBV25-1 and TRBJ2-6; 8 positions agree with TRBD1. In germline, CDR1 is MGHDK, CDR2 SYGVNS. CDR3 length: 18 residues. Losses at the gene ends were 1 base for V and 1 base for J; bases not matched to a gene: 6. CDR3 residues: CASSESAGGISGANVLTF. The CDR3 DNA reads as TGTGCCAGCAGTGAATCGGCAGGGGGCATTTCTGGGGCCAACGTCCTGACTTTC. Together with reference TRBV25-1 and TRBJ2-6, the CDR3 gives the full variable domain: EADIYQTPRYLVIGTGKKITLECSQTMGHDKMYWYQQDPGMELHLIHYSYGVNSTEKGDLSSESTVSRIRTEHFPLTLESARPSHTSQYLCASSESAGGISGANVLTFGAGSRLTVL.

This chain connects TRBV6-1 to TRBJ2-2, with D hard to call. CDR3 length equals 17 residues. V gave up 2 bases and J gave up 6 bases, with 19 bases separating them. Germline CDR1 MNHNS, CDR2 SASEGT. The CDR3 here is CASSESSLITIPGELFF. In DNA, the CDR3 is TGTGCCAGCAGTGAATCTTCTTTGATAACTATCCCCGGGGAGCTGTTTTTT.

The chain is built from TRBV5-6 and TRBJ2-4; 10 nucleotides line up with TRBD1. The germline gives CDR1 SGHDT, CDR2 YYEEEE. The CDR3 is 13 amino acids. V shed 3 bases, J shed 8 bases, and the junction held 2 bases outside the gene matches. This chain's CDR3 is CASSYGQGDIQYF. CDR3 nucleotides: TGTGCCAGCAGCTACGGACAGGGGGACATTCAGTACTTC.

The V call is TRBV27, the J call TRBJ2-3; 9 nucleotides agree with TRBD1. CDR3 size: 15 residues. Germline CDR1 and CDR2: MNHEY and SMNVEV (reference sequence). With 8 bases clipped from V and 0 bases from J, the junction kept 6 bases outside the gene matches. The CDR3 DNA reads TGTGCCAGCCGGGACAGGGTGGGGAGCACAGATACGCAGTATTTT. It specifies CASRDRVGSTDTQYF.

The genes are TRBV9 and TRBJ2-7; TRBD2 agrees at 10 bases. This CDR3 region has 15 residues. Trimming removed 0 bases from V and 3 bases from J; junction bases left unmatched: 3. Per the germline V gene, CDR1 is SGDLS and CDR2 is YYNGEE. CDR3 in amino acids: CASSVGTSGYYEQYF. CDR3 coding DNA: TGTGCCAGCAGCGTAGGGACTAGCGGCTACTACGAGCAGTACTTC.

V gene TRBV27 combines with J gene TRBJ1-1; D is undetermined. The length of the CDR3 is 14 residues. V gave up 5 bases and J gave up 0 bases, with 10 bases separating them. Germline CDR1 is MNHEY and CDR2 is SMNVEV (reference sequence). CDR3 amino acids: CASSTRHVNTEAFF. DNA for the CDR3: TGTGCCAGCAGTACCCGACACGTGAACACTGAAGCTTTCTTT.

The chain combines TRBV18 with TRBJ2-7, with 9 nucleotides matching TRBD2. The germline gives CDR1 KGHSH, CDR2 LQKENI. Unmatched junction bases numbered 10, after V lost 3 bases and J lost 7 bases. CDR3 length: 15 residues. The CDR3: CASSPGSGSLGEQYF. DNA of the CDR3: TGTGCCAGCTCACCGGGTAGCGGGAGTCTCGGGGAGCAGTACTTC.

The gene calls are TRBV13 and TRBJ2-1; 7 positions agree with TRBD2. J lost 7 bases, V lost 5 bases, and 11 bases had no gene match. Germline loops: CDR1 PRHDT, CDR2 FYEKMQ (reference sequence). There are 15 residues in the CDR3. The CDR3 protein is CASSALRGSENEQFF. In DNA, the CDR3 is TGTGCCAGCAGCGCCCTTCGCGGGAGCGAGAATGAGCAGTTCTTC.

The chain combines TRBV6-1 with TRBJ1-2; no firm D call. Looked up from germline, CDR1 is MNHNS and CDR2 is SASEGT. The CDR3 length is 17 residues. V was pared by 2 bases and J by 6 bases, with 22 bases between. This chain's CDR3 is CASSEILYGRGYDGYTF. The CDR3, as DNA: TGTGCCAGCAGTGAAATCCTCTATGGTCGGGGATACGATGGCTACACCTTC.

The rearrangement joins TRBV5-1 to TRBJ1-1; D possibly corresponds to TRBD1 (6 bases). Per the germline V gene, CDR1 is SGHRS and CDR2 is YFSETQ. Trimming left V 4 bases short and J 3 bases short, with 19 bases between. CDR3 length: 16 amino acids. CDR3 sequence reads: CASSPGWGRVDTEAFF. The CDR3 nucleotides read TGCGCCAGCAGCCCGGGCTGGGGGCGAGTGGACACTGAAGCTTTCTTT.

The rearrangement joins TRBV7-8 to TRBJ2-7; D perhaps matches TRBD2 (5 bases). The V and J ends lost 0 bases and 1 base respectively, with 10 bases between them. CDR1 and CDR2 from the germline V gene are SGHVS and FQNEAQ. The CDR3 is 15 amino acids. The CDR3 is CASSLARTASYEQYF. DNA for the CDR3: TGTGCCAGCAGCTTAGCGAGGACTGCGTCCTACGAGCAGTACTTC.

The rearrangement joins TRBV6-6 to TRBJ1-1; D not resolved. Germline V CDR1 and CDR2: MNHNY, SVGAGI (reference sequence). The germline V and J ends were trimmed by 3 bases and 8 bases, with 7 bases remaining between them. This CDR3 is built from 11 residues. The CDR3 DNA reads TGTGCCAGCAGTTATGCAACAGAAGCTTTCTTT. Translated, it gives CASSYATEAFF.

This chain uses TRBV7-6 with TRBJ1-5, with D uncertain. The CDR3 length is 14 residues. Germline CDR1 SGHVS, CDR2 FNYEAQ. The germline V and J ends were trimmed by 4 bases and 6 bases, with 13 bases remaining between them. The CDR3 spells CASSSAVGVQPQHF. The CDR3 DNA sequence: TGTGCCAGCAGCTCGGCGGTTGGTGTTCAGCCCCAGCATTTT.

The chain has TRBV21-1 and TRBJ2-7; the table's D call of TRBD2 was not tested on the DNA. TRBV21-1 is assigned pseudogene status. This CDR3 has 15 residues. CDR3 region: CASSAPGLDSDEQYF. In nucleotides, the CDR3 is TGTGCCAGCAGCGCACCGGGACTAGATTCTGACGAGCAGTACTTC.

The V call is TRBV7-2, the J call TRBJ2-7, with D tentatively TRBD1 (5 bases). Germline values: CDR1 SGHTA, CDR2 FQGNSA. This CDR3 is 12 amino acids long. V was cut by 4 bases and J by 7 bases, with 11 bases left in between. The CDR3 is CASSSRVGEQYF. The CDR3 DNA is TGTGCCAGCAGCTCCAGGGTGGGTGAGCAGTACTTC.

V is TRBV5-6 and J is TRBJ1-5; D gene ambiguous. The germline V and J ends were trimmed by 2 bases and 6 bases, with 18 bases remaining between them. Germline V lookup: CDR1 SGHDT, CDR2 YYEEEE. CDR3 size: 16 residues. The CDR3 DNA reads TGTGCCAGCAGCTTTAGTGCCAGAGGGAGCCGTCAGCCCCAGCATTTT. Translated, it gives CASSFSARGSRQPQHF.